These 12 T cell receptor beta chains originate from one sample sequenced in a study of T cell responses to AZD1222 COVID-19 vaccine. TCRdb's table, derived via immunoSEQ multiplex PCR, lists solely in-frame clones and lacks some. The sample records roughly 70,000 clones, around four fifths being singletons. The input for sequencing was peripheral blood, taken on day 0 of AZD1222 vaccination. These receptors all stem from an adult in good health.

J is TRBJ1-3 and V is TRBV11-3; tentative D call: TRBD1 (5 bases). The V and J ends lost 2 bases and 2 bases respectively, with 10 bases between them. This CDR3 has 15 amino acids. CDR1 SGHNT and CDR2 YENEEA come from the germline V gene. CDR3: CASSLNPGTGNTIYF. In DNA form, the CDR3 reads TGTGCCAGCAGCTTAAATCCAGGGACTGGAAACACCATATATTTT.

This chain uses TRBV19 with TRBJ2-5, with D possibly matching TRBD2 (6 bases). The length of the CDR3 is 16 residues. The germline gives CDR1 LNHDA, CDR2 SQIVND (reference sequence). Trimming stripped 3 bases from V and 5 bases from J, with 19 bases between. In DNA, the CDR3 is TGTGCCAGTAGTATTCAAGCTGGAGGGGCAGGGGAGACCCAGTACTTC. Amino acids: CASSIQAGGAGETQYF.

The CDR3 bases are TGTGCCATCAGTAACACAGATAACACCATATATTTT. Translation gives CAISNTDNTIYF. The V call is TRBV10-3, the J call TRBJ1-3; no reliable D call. The CDR3 covers 12 residues. Trimming stripped 5 bases from V and 7 bases from J, with 9 bases between. Germline-derived CDR1 and CDR2 are ENHRY and SYGVKD.

This sequence joins TRBV19 and TRBJ2-2, with D unclear. CDR1 LNHDA and CDR2 SQIVND come from the germline V gene (reference sequence). V dropped 0 bases and J dropped 0 bases, with 11 bases sitting between them. CDR3 length equals 17 residues. CDR3 protein: CASSIDPQRANTGELFF. Written as DNA, the CDR3 is TGTGCCAGTAGTATAGACCCCCAAAGAGCGAACACCGGGGAGCTGTTTTTT.

The chain joins TRBV15 to TRBJ2-5, with TRBD2 as a possible D gene (5 bases). This CDR3 region has 16 residues. Germline values: CDR1 LNHNV, CDR2 YYDKDF (reference sequence). Trimming stripped 7 bases from V and 0 bases from J, with 18 bases between. CDR3 residues: CATKLGVARYQETQYF. Written as DNA, the CDR3 is TGTGCCACCAAGCTCGGAGTAGCGCGGTACCAAGAGACCCAGTACTTC.

The chain is built from TRBV5-6 and TRBJ1-5; D perhaps matches TRBD1 (6 bases). The CDR3 has 18 amino acids. The germline V and J ends were trimmed by 3 bases and 5 bases, with 24 bases remaining between them. Germline V gene sequence: CDR1 SGHDT, CDR2 YYEEEE. In DNA form, the CDR3 reads TGTGCCAGCAGCTCGAGAACTAAGGGACAACCTGGCGATCAGCCCCAGCATTTT. It is translated as CASSSRTKGQPGDQPQHF.

This chain uses TRBV6-2 or TRBV6-3 with TRBJ1-4; D uncertain. The CDR3 covers 16 residues. The V end was cut by 2 bases, the J end by 0 bases, with 10 bases between. From germline, CDR1 is MNHEY and CDR2 SVGEGT. Here the CDR3 DNA reads TGTGCCAGCAGTTACCGGACCTTTCCAACTAATGAAAAACTGTTTTTT. Amino acids: CASSYRTFPTNEKLFF.

This clone appeared a few times. The CDR3 sequence: CASSQSHLETQYF. The CDR3, as DNA: TGCGCCAGCAGCCAATCGCACTTGGAGACCCAGTACTTC. V gene TRBV4-3 combines with J gene TRBJ2-5, with D uncertain. V was shortened by 2 bases and J by 5 bases, with 9 bases between the two germline ends. This CDR3 has 13 amino acids. The V gene's germline CDR1 is LGHNA and CDR2 YSLEER.

The rearrangement uses TRBV5-4 and TRBJ1-5, with TRBD1 as a possible D gene (5 bases). The V gene's germline CDR1 is SGHNT and CDR2 YYREEE (reference sequence). The V end lost 0 bases, the J end lost 3 bases, and 22 bases lay between the germline ends. The CDR3 runs to 19 residues. The CDR3 nucleotides read TGTGCCAGCAGCTTGGTATCGGGGCTAGGAGGTTTGGCCAATCAGCCCCAGCATTTT. Translating it yields CASSLVSGLGGLANQPQHF.

CDR3 DNA sequence: TGTGCCAGCAGTTTTAGGGGGTCTAATGAAAAACTGTTTTTT. Its protein product is CASSFRGSNEKLFF. This chain connects TRBV6-5 to TRBJ1-4; a weak D match, TRBD1 (6 bases). The V end lost 4 bases, the J end lost 3 bases, and 9 bases lay between the germline ends. There are 14 residues in the CDR3. Germline-derived CDR1 and CDR2 are MNHEY and SVGAGI.

The rearrangement links TRBV2 to TRBJ2-5; 9 bases fit TRBD1. CDR3 length: 15 amino acids. V lost 3 bases and J lost 5; bases outside the gene matches: 7. Per germline, CDR1 SNHLY and CDR2 FYNNEI. In DNA form, the CDR3 reads TGTGCCAGCAGTGACCCCGGACAGGGGCTTGAGACCCAGTACTTC. Its protein product is CASSDPGQGLETQYF.

To note about this clone: The junction does not match germline at one end; this may be a read error. The CDR3 sequence: CASSLGGGSNTGELFF. The CDR3 DNA follows: TGCGCCAGCAGTTTGGGCGGGGGCTCGAACACCGGGGAGCTGTTTTTT. This chain uses TRBV5-1 with TRBJ2-2; tentatively, D is TRBD2 (7 bases). CDR3 length: 16 residues. CDR1 and CDR2 (germline): SGHRS, YFSETQ.